The 24 T cell receptor beta chains listed next were all sequenced from one sample in a study of cytomegalovirus exposure and HLA in healthy donors. Amplification used 60 Vbeta primers and 13 Jbeta primers. The protocol was immunoSEQ multiplex PCR, while the TCRdb copy is restricted to in-frame clones and leaves out a portion. The table includes about 130,000 clones, just over 70% detected once. The sequencing input was PBMCs. These TCRs come from a woman aged 60-75 years in good health and CMV-seropositive.

The V gene is TRBV5-6, the J gene TRBJ1-6; 7 bases match TRBD1. CDR1 is SGHDT, CDR2 YYEEEE, per germline. The CDR3 consists of 18 residues. V dropped 4 bases and J dropped 2; count of bases not matched to a gene: 12. CDR3 bases: TGTGCCAGCAGCGGCCTCGGGACAGATCTAACCTATAATTCACCCCTCCACTTT. Translation gives CASSGLGTDLTYNSPLHF. Filled out from reference TRBV5-6 and TRBJ1-6, the complete variable domain reads DAGVTQSPTHLIKTRGQQVTLRCSPKSGHDTVSWYQQALGQGPQFIFQYYEEEERQRGNFPDRFSGHQFPNYSSELNVNALLLGDSALYLCASSGLGTDLTYNSPLHFGNGTRLTVT.

The chain combines TRBV5-1 with TRBJ1-2; 9 bases map to TRBD1. This CDR3 is 15 amino acids long. Looked up from germline, CDR1 is SGHRS and CDR2 is YFSETQ. Unmatched junction bases numbered 6, after V lost 4 bases and J lost 2 bases. Here the CDR3 reads CASSETGGPNYGYTF. CDR3 nucleotides: TGCGCCAGCAGCGAGACAGGGGGGCCAAACTATGGCTACACCTTC.

The CDR3 loop reads CASRPPGGSGQPQHF. DNA for the CDR3: TGTGCCAGCAGACCCCCGGGGGGGTCGGGACAGCCCCAGCATTTT. This chain links TRBV2 with TRBJ1-5, with D tentatively TRBD1 (5 bases). Trimming removed 6 bases from V and 7 bases from J, with 19 bases in between. The germline CDR1 and CDR2 sequences are SNHLY and FYNNEI. This CDR3 spans 15 amino acids.

The chain has TRBV9 and TRBJ1-1, with 7 bases aligning to TRBD1. This CDR3 has 15 amino acids. J lost 1 base, V lost 0 bases, and 3 bases had no gene match. Germline CDR1 is SGDLS and CDR2 is YYNGEE. For the CDR3, the DNA is TGTGCCAGCAGCGTAGAGGCAGGGGGGAACACTGAAGCTTTCTTT. It specifies CASSVEAGGNTEAFF.

The chain links TRBV5-1 to TRBJ1-4; TRBD1 aligns across 10 bases. With V trimmed by 0 bases and J by 7 bases, 3 bases remained unmatched. The CDR3 sequence is 15 residues long. CDR1 and CDR2 (germline): SGHRS, YFSETQ. CDR3 loop: CASSLDGTGAEKLFF. The CDR3 DNA sequence: TGCGCCAGCAGCTTGGATGGGACAGGGGCTGAAAAACTGTTTTTT. Using reference TRBV5-1 and TRBJ1-4 for the parts outside the CDR3, the full variable domain is KAGVTQTPRYLIKTRGQQVTLSCSPISGHRSVSWYQQTPGQGLQFLFEYFSETQRNKGNFPGRFSGRQFSNSRSEMNVSTLELGDSALYLCASSLDGTGAEKLFFGSGTQLSVL.

The chain joins TRBV7-9 to TRBJ2-1; D perhaps matches TRBD2 (6 bases). The CDR3 extends over 14 amino acids. Germline assignment: CDR1 SEHNR and CDR2 FQNEAQ (reference sequence). Trimming shortened V by 1 base and J by 6 bases, and 10 bases separated the two germline ends. This chain's CDR3 is CASSLVSGVNEQFF. CDR3 nucleotide sequence: TGTGCCAGCAGCTTAGTATCGGGGGTCAATGAGCAGTTCTTC. Full variable domain (rest looked up from reference TRBV7-9 and TRBJ2-1): DTGVSQNPRHKITKRGQNVTFRCDPISEHNRLYWYRQTLGQGPEFLTYFQNEAQLEKSRLLSDRFSAERPKGSFSTLEIQRTEQGDSAMYLCASSLVSGVNEQFFGPGTRLTVL.

V is TRBV28 and J is TRBJ1-2, with a tentative D call TRBD1 (6 bases). This CDR3 region has 13 residues. CDR1 MDHEN and CDR2 SYDVKM come from the germline V gene. Between the trimmed V and J ends, which lost 6 bases and 8 bases, there was a span of 16 bases. The CDR3 here is CASSLNRAGGYTF. CDR3 nucleotides: TGTGCCAGCAGCTTAAACAGGGCCGGAGGCTACACCTTC.

V usage is TRBV10-2 and J usage is TRBJ1-1; D call uncertain. Germline V gene data show CDR1 as WSHSY and CDR2 as SAAADI. The V end was cut by 7 bases, the J end by 7 bases, with 19 bases between. CDR3 length equals 14 residues. CDR3 coding DNA: TGCGCCAGCACTTATTTCGACACACGGTTTGAAGCTTTCTTT. Amino acids: CASTYFDTRFEAFF.

The chain combines TRBV18 with TRBJ2-3, with 7 nucleotides matching TRBD2. This CDR3 is 14 amino acids long. The junction had 2 bases not matched to a gene; V was cut back by 3 bases and J by 2 bases. Germline V gene sequence: CDR1 KGHSH, CDR2 LQKENI. DNA for the CDR3: TGTGCCAGCTCACCCCTAGCGGTCACAGATACGCAGTATTTT. It specifies CASSPLAVTDTQYF.

The chain combines TRBV25-1 with TRBJ1-1; D gene ambiguous. The CDR3 spans 11 residues. V lost 9 bases and J 4 bases, leaving 9 bases between the germline ends. CDR1 MGHDK and CDR2 SYGVNS come from the germline V gene. CDR3 DNA sequence: TGTGCCAGTCGGCGGGGCACTGAAGCTTTCTTT. It codes for CASRRGTEAFF.

The genes are TRBV19 and TRBJ1-3; D gene uncertain. V lost 0 bases, J lost 8 bases, and 8 bases lay in between. Germline V gene sequence: CDR1 LNHDA, CDR2 SQIVND (reference sequence). The CDR3 extends over 13 amino acids. The CDR3 sequence: CASSIDRSDTIYF. CDR3 nucleotides: TGTGCCAGTAGTATAGATCGGAGTGACACCATATATTTT.

This sequence joins TRBV10-2 and TRBJ2-5; D remains ambiguous. The CDR3 has 12 residues. Germline loops: CDR1 WSHSY, CDR2 SAAADI. Trimming pared 1 base from V and 5 bases from J, leaving 5 bases between. The CDR3 here is CASSELGETQYF. The CDR3 nucleotides read TGCGCCAGCAGTGAGTTGGGCGAGACCCAGTACTTC.

Regarding this clone: Germline and junction disagree at one end, which may indicate a read error. The V and J genes are TRBV7-7 and TRBJ2-7; 9 nucleotides line up with TRBD1. The germline CDR1 and CDR2 sequences are SSHAT and FNYEAQ (reference sequence). This CDR3 has 15 amino acids. CDR3: CASSLGQGSSYEQYF. DNA for the CDR3: TGTGCTAGCAGTTTGGGACAGGGAAGTTCCTACGAGCAGTACTTC.

The rearrangement joins TRBV19 to TRBJ1-5, with a tentative D call TRBD1 (5 bases). V was shortened by 7 bases and J by 2 bases, with 21 bases between the two germline ends. This CDR3 is 17 amino acids long. Germline assignment: CDR1 LNHDA and CDR2 SQIVND (reference sequence). CDR3 in DNA: TGTGCCAGTACCTGCTCCCGGGGGGATCCAGGCAATCAGCCCCAGCATTTT. This translates into CASTCSRGDPGNQPQHF.

This rearrangement joins TRBV18 to TRBJ2-3, with D possibly being TRBD1 (6 bases). The CDR3 is made up of 17 amino acids. Trimming removed 3 bases from V and 5 bases from J, with 21 bases in between. The germline gives CDR1 KGHSH, CDR2 LQKENI. The CDR3 region is CASSPLLGGAGGDTQYF. The DNA of the CDR3 is TGTGCCAGCTCACCCCTACTTGGGGGCGCAGGAGGAGATACGCAGTATTTT.

This clone was seen only once. The genes are TRBV6-5 and TRBJ1-2; possibly TRBD1 for D (5 bases). This CDR3 comprises 13 residues. CDR1 and CDR2 (germline): MNHEY, SVGAGI. V lost 7 bases to trimming and J lost 2 bases, with 11 bases between them. Here the CDR3 DNA reads TGTGCCAGCAAGGCAGGGCTAAACTATGGCTACACCTTC. This gives the protein CASKAGLNYGYTF.

This chain connects TRBV5-1 to TRBJ2-7; maybe TRBD1 (6 bases). Germline loops: CDR1 SGHRS, CDR2 YFSETQ. The CDR3 is 12 amino acids. V was trimmed by 4 bases and J by 4 bases, leaving 9 bases between them. The chain's CDR3 is CASSLDRYEQYF. CDR3 coding DNA: TGCGCCAGCAGCCTCGACAGGTACGAGCAGTACTTC.

A few counts support this clone. J is TRBJ1-5 and V is TRBV19; 7 bases line up with TRBD1. The CDR3 runs 15 residues. Germline assignment: CDR1 LNHDA and CDR2 SQIVND (reference sequence). Trimming at V came to 5 bases and at J to 3 bases, leaving 7 bases not matched to a gene. The CDR3 nucleotides read TGTGCCAGTAGTCCCTCGGACAGGTACAATCAGCCCCAGCATTTT. Amino acid sequence: CASSPSDRYNQPQHF.

CDR3 protein: CASTRGPSSGNTIYF. The CDR3 DNA follows: TGTGCCAGCACTAGGGGCCCCAGCTCTGGAAACACCATATATTTT. The rearrangement links TRBV7-9 to TRBJ1-3; D possibly corresponds to TRBD1 (5 bases). The CDR3 has 15 amino acids. Germline V lookup: CDR1 SEHNR, CDR2 FQNEAQ (reference sequence). V dropped 7 bases and J dropped 0 bases, with 13 bases sitting between them.

This clone came up a few times. V gene TRBV7-9 combines with J gene TRBJ2-7, with TRBD1 matching over 8 bases. V shed 4 bases, J shed 0 bases, and the junction held 8 bases outside the gene matches. Germline loops: CDR1 SEHNR, CDR2 FQNEAQ (reference sequence). CDR3 length equals 16 residues. CDR3 nucleotides: TGTGCCAGCAGCTACGGGGGACAGGCCCCCTCCTACGAGCAGTACTTC. Protein: CASSYGGQAPSYEQYF.

DNA for the CDR3: TGTGCCAGCAGCCCCGGGTCCGGGGCCAACGTCCTGACTTTC. This sequence encodes CASSPGSGANVLTF. V gene TRBV5-4 combines with J gene TRBJ2-6; D remains unclear. The ends were cut back, 4 bases at V and 4 bases at J, with 9 bases in the middle. The CDR3 has 14 amino acids. The germline CDR1 and CDR2 sequences are SGHNT and YYREEE (reference sequence).

The gene calls are TRBV2 and TRBJ2-7; D not certain. The CDR3 sequence is 13 residues long. Trimming removed 6 bases from V and 1 base from J, with 10 bases in between. Germline values: CDR1 SNHLY, CDR2 FYNNEI. The CDR3 protein is CASRVTPSYEQYF. The CDR3 DNA follows: TGTGCCAGCAGAGTGACACCTTCCTACGAGCAGTACTTC.

CDR3 DNA: TGTGCCAGCCAGGGCACTGAAGCTTTCTTT. Translated, it gives CASQGTEAFF. This chain connects TRBV19 to TRBJ1-1; D may be TRBD1 (5 bases). Germline-derived CDR1 and CDR2 are LNHDA and SQIVND (reference sequence). This CDR3 contains 10 residues. With 9 bases removed from V and 4 bases from J, the gap between germline ends came to 6 bases.

The V and J genes are TRBV29-1 and TRBJ2-3; D may be TRBD1 (6 bases). CDR1 and CDR2 (germline): SQVTM, ANQGSEA. The CDR3 extends over 15 amino acids. Trimming shortened V by 5 bases and J by 0 bases, and 15 bases separated the two germline ends. The CDR3 is CSVRRTAPSTDTQYF. The CDR3 DNA follows: TGCAGCGTTAGGAGGACAGCCCCTAGCACAGATACGCAGTATTTT.